This T cell receptor delta chain was sequenced for a study of Vδ1+ human thymocytes. Study-level findings and limits: About 20% of thymic delta-chain sequences were Vdelta2, with few Vdelta3, unlike blood Vdelta1+ controls. Thymic TRG and TRD repertoires appeared highly polyclonal.

The template was reverse-transcribed extracted RNA. Pooled V-gene forward primers with one constant-region reverse primer generated the CDR3 amplicons by multiplex PCR. TCRdb fed the multiplex PCR reads to CATT. The sample holds 80,000 or so delta-chain clones, 30% to 40% seen once. Concerning this clone itself: What it binds is not known.

Trimming removed 4 bases at V and 7 bases at J, with 28 bases between. This CDR3 has 18 amino acids. Germline CDR1 is TSWWSYY and CDR2 is QGS. What was sequenced was Vdelta1+ gamma-delta thymocytes from the thymus. The subset was: FACS-sorted CD3+ TCRalphabeta- TCRVdelta1+ TCRVdelta2- thymocytes. V usage is TRDV1 and J usage is TRDJ1, with D maybe TRDD3 (5 bases). The receptor was isolated from a boy younger than two who had congenital heart surgery. This chain's CDR3 is CALGGDLTRLGPRAKLIF. In DNA, the CDR3 is TGTGCTCTTGGGGGGGATTTGACGCGCCTGGGCCCCAGAGCTAAACTCATCTTT.